These 12 T cell receptor beta chains share one sample of origin, sequenced in a study of blood T cell repertoires in COVID-19. Generated by immunoSEQ multiplex PCR, the TCRdb table keeps only in-frame clones and is missing some. The sample has fewer than 150,000 clones, approximately 80% seen once. Sequenced sample: peripheral blood. The receptors shown here come from a man between 65 and 85 years old with acute or convalescent COVID-19.

The CDR3 DNA reads TGCGCCAGCAGTGAGTCCATCGACAGTACCTTGGCCAACGTCCTGACTTTC. Translated: CASSESIDSTLANVLTF. The chain has TRBV10-2 and TRBJ2-6; maybe TRBD1 (5 bases). Germline V gene sequence: CDR1 WSHSY, CDR2 SAAADI. V was trimmed by 0 bases and J by 6 bases, leaving 15 bases between them. This CDR3 comprises 17 residues.

The chain carries TRBV19 and TRBJ1-2; 8 bases match TRBD1. Germline loops: CDR1 LNHDA, CDR2 SQIVND (reference sequence). This CDR3 is built from 13 residues. V lost 10 bases, J lost 3 bases, and 7 bases stayed unmatched. The CDR3 spells CATKWGQDYGYTF. CDR3 nucleotide sequence: TGTGCCACCAAGTGGGGACAGGACTATGGCTACACCTTC.

The chain has TRBV7-3 and TRBJ2-1; 11 bases map to TRBD1. Germline lookup yields CDR1 SGHTA and CDR2 FQGTGA. The CDR3 is 21 residues long. V was pared by 4 bases and J by 2 bases, with 19 bases of the junction left unmatched. The CDR3 reads CASSSKARTGGYRATYNEQFF. In nucleotides, the CDR3 is TGTGCCAGCAGCTCAAAGGCCCGGACAGGGGGCTATAGGGCTACCTACAATGAGCAGTTCTTC.

The rearrangement uses TRBV2 and TRBJ2-1, with 9 bases that match TRBD2. Germline-derived CDR1 and CDR2 are SNHLY and FYNNEI. The V gene end was trimmed by 0 bases and the J gene end by 3 bases; junction bases not matched to a gene: 6. The CDR3 runs 17 residues. CDR3 residues: CASSEASLSGSYNEQFF. The CDR3 DNA follows: TGTGCCAGCAGTGAAGCCAGCCTTAGCGGGAGCTACAATGAGCAGTTCTTC.

This sequence joins TRBV30 and TRBJ2-2; 13 positions match TRBD2. The junction had 2 bases not matched to a gene; V was cut back by 1 base and J by 0 bases. The CDR3 sequence is 17 residues long. Germline V CDR1 and CDR2: GTSNPN, SVGIG (reference sequence). For the CDR3, the DNA is TGTGCCTGGAGTGGGACTAGCGGGGGAACGAACACCGGGGAGCTGTTTTTT. It translates to CAWSGTSGGTNTGELFF.

V gene TRBV9 combines with J gene TRBJ2-7, with D perhaps TRBD1 (5 bases). Germline CDR1 and CDR2: SGDLS and YYNGEE. The CDR3 runs 16 residues. The V end was cut by 0 bases, the J end by 3 bases, with 16 bases between. The CDR3: CASSVDDGAFIYEQYF. The DNA for the CDR3 is TGTGCCAGCAGCGTAGATGATGGGGCATTTATCTACGAGCAGTACTTC.

There are a few counts of this clone. This sequence joins TRBV27 and TRBJ1-4; weak D call: TRBD1 (6 bases). This CDR3 comprises 14 residues. CDR1 and CDR2 (germline): MNHEY, SMNVEV (reference sequence). V lost 3 bases and J 7 bases, leaving 12 bases between the germline ends. The CDR3, as DNA: TGTGCCAGCAGTTTTTGGGGGGGCGGTGAAAAACTGTTTTTT. It specifies CASSFWGGGEKLFF.

CDR3 DNA sequence: TGTGCCTGGAGTGTACTGCCGTATAATTCACCCCTCCACTTT. Residues: CAWSVLPYNSPLHF. This sequence joins TRBV30 and TRBJ1-6; D remains unclear. V was cut by 0 bases and J by 4 bases, with 7 bases left in between. Per germline, CDR1 GTSNPN and CDR2 SVGIG (reference sequence). This CDR3 comprises 14 residues.

This clone was seen only once. The V call is TRBV13, the J call TRBJ2-5; 14 positions match TRBD2. CDR3 size: 16 residues. V was clipped by 5 bases and J by 7 bases; unmatched bases: 9. Germline-derived CDR1 and CDR2 are PRHDT and FYEKMQ (reference sequence). The CDR3 loop reads CASSPPGTSGGGTQYF. CDR3 coding DNA: TGTGCCAGCAGCCCCCCCGGGACTAGCGGGGGTGGGACCCAGTACTTC.

This sequence joins TRBV7-6 and TRBJ1-5; perhaps TRBD1 as D (5 bases). There are 16 residues in the CDR3. The germline CDR1 and CDR2 sequences are SGHVS and FNYEAQ. V was clipped by 1 base and J by 1 base, with 11 bases between them. CDR3 loop: CASSLGVRGSNQPQHF. CDR3 DNA: TGTGCCAGCAGCTTAGGGGTGCGGGGCAGCAATCAGCCCCAGCATTTT.

This clone was detected once. The rearrangement links TRBV12-5 to TRBJ1-2, with 7 positions matching TRBD1. Germline V lookup: CDR1 LGHNT, CDR2 FRNRAP. J gave up 3 bases and V 4 bases, and 2 bases lay outside the gene matches. The CDR3 contains 13 residues. The CDR3 coding sequence is TGTGCTAGTGGTTACGGGACAGACTATGGCTACACCTTC. Its protein product is CASGYGTDYGYTF.

The chain recombines TRBV19 with TRBJ2-2, with TRBD2 identical over 7 bases. V was clipped by 4 bases and J by 3 bases; unmatched bases: 5. The CDR3 is made up of 15 amino acids. Per the germline V gene, CDR1 is LNHDA and CDR2 is SQIVND (reference sequence). The CDR3 DNA reads TGTGCCAGTAGTAAATGGCTAGCGGACACCGGGGAGCTGTTTTTT. This gives the protein CASSKWLADTGELFF.